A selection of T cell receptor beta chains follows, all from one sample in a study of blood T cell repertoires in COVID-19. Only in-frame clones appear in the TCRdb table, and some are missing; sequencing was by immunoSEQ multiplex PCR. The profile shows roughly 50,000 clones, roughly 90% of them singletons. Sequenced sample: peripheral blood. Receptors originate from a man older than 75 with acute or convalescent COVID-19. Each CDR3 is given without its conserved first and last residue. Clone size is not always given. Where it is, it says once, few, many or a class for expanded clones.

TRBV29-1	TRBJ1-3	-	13	SARTGAVSGNTIY
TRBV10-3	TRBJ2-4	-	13	AIGTSGGSKNIQY
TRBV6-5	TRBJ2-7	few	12	ASSPGTGHVEQY
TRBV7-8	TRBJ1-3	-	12	ASSMGGGGNTIY
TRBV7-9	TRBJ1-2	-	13	ASSLDTGVNYGYT
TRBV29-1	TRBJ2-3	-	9	SVGGTGTQY
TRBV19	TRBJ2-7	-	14	ASSIDIDRGIYEQY
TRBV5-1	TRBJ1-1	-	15	ASSLEGAGVMNTEAF
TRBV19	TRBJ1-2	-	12	ASSIAGRASGYT
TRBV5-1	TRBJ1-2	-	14	ASSLKEFRGAGGYT
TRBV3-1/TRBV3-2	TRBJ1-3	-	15	ASSPSGGSLSGNTIY
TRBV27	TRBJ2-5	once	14	ASSRAGRGFRETQY
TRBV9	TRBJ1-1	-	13	ASSPHPDRGLAAF
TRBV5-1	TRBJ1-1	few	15	ASSLPPRQGMNTEAF
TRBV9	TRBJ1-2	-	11	ASSLQGTNGYT
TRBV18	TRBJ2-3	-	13	ASSAGTGGTDTQY
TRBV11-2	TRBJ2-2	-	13	ASSSGTGGTGELF
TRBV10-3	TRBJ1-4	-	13	AISESKQSNEKLF
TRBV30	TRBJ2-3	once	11	AWTTGRLDTQY
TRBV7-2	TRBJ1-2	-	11	ASSPPGIGSYT
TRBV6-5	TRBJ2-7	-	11	ASRRTGGTEQY
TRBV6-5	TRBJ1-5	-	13	ASSHTGVSNQPQH
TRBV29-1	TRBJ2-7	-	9	SVEEAVGQY
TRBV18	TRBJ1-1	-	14	ASSPRIFDSNTEAF
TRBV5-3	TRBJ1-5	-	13	ARSPRPGPNQPQH
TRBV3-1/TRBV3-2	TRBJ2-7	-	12	ASSQGGLSYEQY
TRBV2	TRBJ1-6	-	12	ASSAQAYNSPLH
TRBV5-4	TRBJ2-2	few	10	ASSLTTGKLF
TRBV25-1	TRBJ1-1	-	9	ASLRDREAF
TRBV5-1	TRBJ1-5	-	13	ASSSTGDSNQPQH
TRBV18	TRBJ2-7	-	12	ASSRAGAMDEQY
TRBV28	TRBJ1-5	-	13	ASRPGLGGNQPQH
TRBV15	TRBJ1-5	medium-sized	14	ATSRDPGGGNQPQH
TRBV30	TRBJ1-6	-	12	AWRRGHSNSPLH
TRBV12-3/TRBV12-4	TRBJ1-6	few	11	ASSLGGPSPLH
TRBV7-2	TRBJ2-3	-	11	ASRGLAADTQY
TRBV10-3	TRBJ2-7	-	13	AISARREGPYEQY
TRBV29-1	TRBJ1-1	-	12	SVVVQGAGGEAF
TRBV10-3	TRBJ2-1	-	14	AISESGGQGSVEQF
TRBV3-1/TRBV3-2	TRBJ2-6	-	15	ASSPLRGGAGANVLT
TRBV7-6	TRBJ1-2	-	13	ASSLADGGFYGYT
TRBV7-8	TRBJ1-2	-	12	ASSRTGAYYGYT
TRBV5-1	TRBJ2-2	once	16	ASSKEPGGLAGPGELF
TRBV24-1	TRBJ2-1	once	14	ATSDSSGGARDEQF
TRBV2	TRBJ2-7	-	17	ASSEVKEEVGVSSYEQY
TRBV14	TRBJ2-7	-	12	ASSRDRPPYEQY
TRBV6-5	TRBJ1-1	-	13	ASSSTGVVNTEAF
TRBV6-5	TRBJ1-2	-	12	ASSQTGTGRGYT
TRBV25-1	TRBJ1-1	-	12	ASATTAGNTEAF
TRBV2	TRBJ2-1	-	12	ASRRDRGKDEQF
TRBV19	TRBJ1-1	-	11	ASSRGRINEAF
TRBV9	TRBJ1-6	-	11	ASRDTYNSPLH